This T cell receptor beta chain was captured in a study of beta chain features in type 1 diabetes. Isolated RNA was reverse transcribed in full, so expressed TCRB transcripts were sequenced. The method was immunoSEQ multiplex PCR; TCRdb's version includes in-frame clones alone and lacks a portion of them. This table holds about 400,000 clones, roughly an eighth found once. The table lists this clone with a few counts. What it recognizes is unknown. General observations from the study: A closer apparent resemblance between naive, central memory and Treg TCRB repertoires was seen in patients than in healthy donors. Whatever favoring of shorter templates PCR might show would apply equally to patients and controls.

There are 16 residues in the CDR3. Trimming cost V 3 bases and J 1 base; bases outside gene matches: 7. CDR1 is SNHLY and CDR2 is FYNNEI in the germline V gene. The TCR sequence derives from a man aged 18-30 years in good health. What was sequenced was naive CD4+ T cells from blood. The rearrangement joins TRBV2 to TRBJ2-5; 8 bases are a match to TRBD1. DNA for the CDR3: TGTGCCAGCAGTGATCAGGGAACAGGGGGCCAAGAGACCCAGTACTTC. Amino acid sequence: CASSDQGTGGQETQYF. The variable domain in full, completed from reference TRBV2 and TRBJ2-5, reads EPEVTQTPSHQVTQMGQEVILRCVPISNHLYFYWYRQILGQKVEFLVSFYNNEISEKSEIFDDQFSVERPDGSNFTLKIRSTKLEDSAMYFCASSDQGTGGQETQYFGPGTRLLVL.